What follows describes a single T cell receptor beta chain. V was cut by 7 bases and J by 0 bases, with 15 bases left in between. The CDR3 runs 15 residues. Germline assignment: CDR1 SGHRS and CDR2 YFSETQ. Clones were sequenced by immunoSEQ multiplex PCR, and TCRdb holds only the in-frame ones, with some missing. The data contain approximately 90,000 clones, around 90% of them seen just once; the ten biggest clones take up 0.9% to 0.95%. The data are from a study of T cell changes during pregnancy in multiple sclerosis. Sequencing used peripheral blood, obtained before pregnancy. The chain carries TRBV5-1 and TRBJ2-3; D might be TRBD1 (6 bases). The sequence was collected from a female donor with multiple sclerosis, enrolled in a pregnancy study. The CDR3 sequence is CASSTRTASTDTQYF. The CDR3 nucleotides are TGCGCCAGCTCCACTCGGACAGCTAGCACAGATACGCAGTATTTT.